Below are 14 T cell receptor beta chains sequenced from a single sample in a study of T cell responses to AZD1222 COVID-19 vaccine. Sequenced by immunoSEQ multiplex PCR; TCRdb stores in-frame clones only, minus some. The data hold approximately 64,000 clones, with 75% to 95% observed a single time. The sequencing used peripheral blood, collected 28 days after the second dose of the MenACWY control vaccine. The origin of the receptors is an adult who received the MenACWY meningococcal vaccine as a control.

The V and J genes are TRBV14 and TRBJ1-2; tentative D call: TRBD1 (5 bases). Trimming removed 4 bases at V and 4 bases at J, with 16 bases between. Germline values: CDR1 SGHDN, CDR2 FVKESK. This CDR3 contains 15 residues. CDR3 sequence (DNA): TGTGCCAGCAGCCCCTCCCCTGAGACAGTCTATGGCTACACCTTC. Amino acids: CASSPSPETVYGYTF.

This chain links TRBV18 with TRBJ2-5, with D unclear. The V end was cut by 2 bases, the J end by 1 base, with 5 bases between. Germline values: CDR1 KGHSH, CDR2 LQKENI. The CDR3 consists of 13 residues. The CDR3 DNA reads TGTGCCAGCTCACCAGCGTTCCAAGAGACCCAGTACTTC. This encodes CASSPAFQETQYF.

The chain has TRBV4-2 and TRBJ2-3; TRBD2 matches 15 bases. This CDR3 has 17 residues. Germline CDR1 reads LGHNA; CDR2 reads YNFKEQ. The V gene end was trimmed by 4 bases and the J gene end by 3 bases; junction bases not matched to a gene: 5. CDR3 amino acids: CASSPGLAGGITDTQYF. The CDR3 bases are TGTGCCAGCAGCCCCGGACTAGCGGGAGGGATTACAGATACGCAGTATTTT.

The chain links TRBV18 to TRBJ2-7; 8 nucleotides align to TRBD1. CDR3 size: 14 residues. CDR1 is KGHSH and CDR2 is LQKENI in the germline V gene. The J segment lost 2 bases and the V segment lost 2 bases, leaving 2 bases of the junction unmatched. The DNA for the CDR3 is TGTGCCAGCTCACCAGGGACAGGAACCTACGAGCAGTACTTC. Residues: CASSPGTGTYEQYF.

The chain has TRBV19 and TRBJ1-1; the D gene is possibly TRBD1 (5 bases). CDR1 and CDR2 from the germline V gene are LNHDA and SQIVND (reference sequence). Trimming took off 5 bases at V and 10 bases at J, with 14 bases between the two ends. The CDR3 is 12 amino acids. The CDR3 coding sequence is TGTGCCAGTAGTTTCGGGGCGGCTGGAGCTTTCTTT. Translation gives CASSFGAAGAFF.

The J gene is TRBJ1-4, the V gene TRBV28; D is perhaps TRBD1 (6 bases). The CDR3 has 15 residues. V lost 6 bases and J lost 4, with 15 bases in between. The germline V gene has CDR1 MDHEN and CDR2 SYDVKM. The CDR3 here is CASRNRGASNEKLFF. Written as DNA, the CDR3 is TGTGCCAGCAGAAACCGGGGGGCGAGTAATGAAAAACTGTTTTTT.

This chain connects TRBV2 to TRBJ2-1, with no clear D. This CDR3 is 14 amino acids long. Trimming cost V 4 bases and J 8 bases, with 15 bases left between them. The germline V gene encodes CDR1 SNHLY and CDR2 FYNNEI. The CDR3 coding sequence is TGTGCCAGCAGTGGAGGTTATGGTTTCGATGAGCAGTTCTTC. Translating it yields CASSGGYGFDEQFF.

The chain couples TRBV5-1 to TRBJ1-4, with 9 positions matching TRBD1. Trimming cost V 1 base and J 3 bases; bases outside gene matches: 4. The CDR3 consists of 16 residues. Germline V gene sequence: CDR1 SGHRS, CDR2 YFSETQ. In nucleotides, the CDR3 is TGCGCCAGCAGCTTGCTACGGACAGGGGCTAATGAAAAACTGTTTTTT. The encoded protein is CASSLLRTGANEKLFF.

The chain employs TRBV10-2 and TRBJ2-7, with D tentatively TRBD1 (5 bases). The CDR3 length is 13 residues. Germline CDR1 reads WSHSY; CDR2 reads SAAADI. Trimming took off 2 bases at V and 6 bases at J, with 11 bases between the two ends. CDR3 amino acids: CASSEGAGTEQYF. For the CDR3, the DNA is TGCGCCAGCAGTGAGGGGGCAGGAACCGAGCAGTACTTC.

The V gene is TRBV6-5, the J gene TRBJ2-1; D remains unclear. Trimming shortened V by 0 bases and J by 8 bases, and 14 bases separated the two germline ends. Per germline, CDR1 MNHEY and CDR2 SVGAGI. The CDR3 runs 15 residues. The DNA of the CDR3 is TGTGCCAGCAGTTACTCGATCGTTGGTAACGATGAGCAGTTCTTC. Translated: CASSYSIVGNDEQFF.

J is TRBJ1-3 and V is TRBV29-1; the match to TRBD1 covers 8 bases. Germline trimming cut 4 bases from V and 0 bases from J; bases unmatched to any gene: 2. Germline V gives CDR1 SQVTM, CDR2 ANQGSEA. The CDR3 totals 14 residues. The CDR3: CSVAGTGSGNTIYF. As DNA, the CDR3 is TGCAGCGTTGCCGGGACAGGCTCTGGAAACACCATATATTTT.

The chain recombines TRBV25-1 with TRBJ2-7; 7 nucleotides match TRBD2. The germline CDR1 and CDR2 sequences are MGHDK and SYGVNS. After removal of 5 bases from V and 1 base from J, the junction contained 11 bases not matched to a gene. This CDR3 has 16 residues. CDR3 bases: TGTGCCAGCAGTCCAAATGGCGGGAGCCTATCCTACGAGCAGTACTTC. Its translation: CASSPNGGSLSYEQYF.

The J gene is TRBJ1-6, the V gene TRBV4-3; D ambiguous. CDR3 length equals 16 residues. From germline, CDR1 is LGHNA and CDR2 YSLEER. The V end was cut by 3 bases, the J end by 1 base, with 10 bases between. The CDR3 coding sequence is TGCGCCAGCAGCCAGAGGGAGGGATCCTATAATTCACCCCTCCACTTT. Amino acids: CASSQREGSYNSPLHF.

This chain links TRBV7-9 with TRBJ1-6; 7 nucleotides align to TRBD1. The length of the CDR3 is 14 residues. CDR1 is SEHNR, CDR2 FQNEAQ, per germline (reference sequence). The trim removed 1 base at V and 10 bases at J, leaving 4 bases unmatched. CDR3 coding DNA: TGTGCCAGCAGCTTAGGACCGGGACAGTCACCCCTCCACTTT. Protein sequence: CASSLGPGQSPLHF. Based on the CDR3 plus reference TRBV7-9 and TRBJ1-6, the full variable domain is DTGVSQNPRHKITKRGQNVTFRCDPISEHNRLYWYRQTLGQGPEFLTYFQNEAQLEKSRLLSDRFSAERPKGSFSTLEIQRTEQGDSAMYLCASSLGPGQSPLHFGNGTRLTVT.